One sample yielded the 20 T cell receptor beta chains listed below, sequenced in a study of cytomegalovirus exposure and HLA in healthy donors. Use of 60 Vbeta and 13 Jbeta primers characterized the PCR. Data came from immunoSEQ multiplex PCR; TCRdb stores just in-frame clones and leaves some out. The sample yields more than 150,000 clones, more than 75% seen once. The sequenced material came from PBMCs. The receptors shown here come from a girl less than two years old in good health and CMV-seronegative.

The table lists this clone with a count of one. This sequence joins TRBV2 and TRBJ2-5; D possibly corresponds to TRBD2 (6 bases). The CDR3 runs to 21 residues. From germline, CDR1 is SNHLY and CDR2 FYNNEI. Trimming cost V 1 base and J 6 bases, with 33 bases left between them. CDR3 sequence reads: CASSEGPSEGPRFWGDKTQYF. The CDR3 DNA follows: TGTGCCAGCAGTGAAGGTCCTTCGGAGGGCCCCCGATTTTGGGGGGATAAGACCCAGTACTTC.

V usage is TRBV4-1 and J usage is TRBJ2-5; 9 bases map to TRBD1. V gave up 4 bases and J gave up 4 bases; unmatched junction bases: 7. Germline CDR1 is MGHRA and CDR2 is YSYEKL. The CDR3 totals 15 residues. CDR3: CASSPLDRGVETQYF. Here the CDR3 DNA reads TGCGCCAGCAGCCCCCTCGACAGGGGGGTAGAGACCCAGTACTTC.

The V call is TRBV13, the J call TRBJ2-5, with D perhaps TRBD2 (5 bases). The J call may be wrong; the DNA end is better matched by TRBJ2-7. The CDR3 has 16 amino acids. CDR1 and CDR2 from the germline V gene are PRHDT and FYEKMQ (reference sequence). CDR3: CASSPSGVGRFYEQYF. The CDR3 region has the DNA TGTGCCAGCAGCCCGTCCGGGGTGGGTCGCTTTTACGAGCAGTACTTC.

This chain uses TRBV27 with TRBJ2-7; tentative D call: TRBD1 (6 bases). The CDR3 has 16 residues. Trimming pared 0 bases from V and 1 base from J, leaving 13 bases between. Germline loops: CDR1 MNHEY, CDR2 SMNVEV (reference sequence). This CDR3 reads CASSLSPGAGSYEQYF. For the CDR3, the DNA is TGTGCCAGCAGTTTATCCCCAGGGGCAGGTTCCTACGAGCAGTACTTC.

The rearrangement joins TRBV9 to TRBJ2-7; D is possibly TRBD2 (6 bases). This CDR3 spans 13 amino acids. V lost 4 bases, J lost 5 bases, and 13 bases lay in between. Germline V gene lookup returns CDR1 SGDLS and CDR2 YYNGEE. Written as DNA, the CDR3 is TGTGCCAGCAGCCCCCTGTTAGCGGACGAGCAGTACTTC. Its translation: CASSPLLADEQYF.

The rearrangement joins TRBV2 to TRBJ2-1; a weak D match, TRBD2 (5 bases). The CDR3 contains 12 residues. From germline, CDR1 is SNHLY and CDR2 FYNNEI. V lost 11 bases and J 0 bases, leaving 8 bases between the germline ends. CDR3 sequence reads: CAPGSSYNEQFF. CDR3 nucleotides: TGTGCCCCGGGGAGCTCCTACAATGAGCAGTTCTTC.

The V gene is TRBV5-1, the J gene TRBJ1-2; D gene unclear. This CDR3 is built from 14 residues. V was pared by 0 bases and J by 0 bases, with 6 bases between. CDR1 is SGHRS and CDR2 is YFSETQ in the germline V gene. This CDR3 is CASSLDITNYGYTF. CDR3 DNA: TGCGCCAGCAGCTTGGACATAACTAACTATGGCTACACCTTC. Using reference TRBV5-1 and TRBJ1-2 for the parts outside the CDR3, the full variable domain is KAGVTQTPRYLIKTRGQQVTLSCSPISGHRSVSWYQQTPGQGLQFLFEYFSETQRNKGNFPGRFSGRQFSNSRSEMNVSTLELGDSALYLCASSLDITNYGYTFGSGTRLTVV.

This clone was observed once. The chain recombines TRBV7-2 with TRBJ1-2; D is unclear. This CDR3 has 17 amino acids. Germline V lookup: CDR1 SGHTA, CDR2 FQGNSA. The V end was cut by 1 base, the J end by 1 base, with 16 bases between. The CDR3 sequence is CASSLGFGRENNYGYTF. The CDR3 coding sequence is TGTGCCAGCAGCTTAGGGTTCGGGAGGGAGAATAACTATGGCTACACCTTC.

This clone appeared once. The chain is built from TRBV19 and TRBJ2-6; maybe TRBD1 (6 bases). Trimming cost V 6 bases and J 4 bases, with 16 bases left between them. Germline lookup yields CDR1 LNHDA and CDR2 SQIVND (reference sequence). There are 16 residues in the CDR3. CDR3 protein: CASSLLTGTGANVLTF. The CDR3 bases are TGTGCCAGTAGCCTACTCACAGGGACGGGGGCCAACGTCCTGACTTTC.

CDR3 amino acids: CATTRDFSYEQYF. The CDR3 DNA reads TGTGCCACCACCCGGGACTTCTCCTACGAGCAGTACTTC. The chain links TRBV15 to TRBJ2-7; D is perhaps TRBD2 (6 bases). Germline V gives CDR1 LNHNV, CDR2 YYDKDF (reference sequence). This CDR3 has 13 residues. Between the trimmed V and J ends, which lost 7 bases and 0 bases, there was a span of 10 bases.

The rearrangement links TRBV5-6 to TRBJ2-7; D unresolved. This CDR3 region has 11 residues. Germline V gives CDR1 SGHDT, CDR2 YYEEEE. V was clipped by 1 base and J by 5 bases, with 4 bases between them. The CDR3 here is CASSLSNEQYF. The CDR3 bases are TGTGCCAGCAGCTTGTCTAACGAGCAGTACTTC.

The chain is built from TRBV30 and TRBJ2-1; 7 nucleotides agree with TRBD2. Looked up from germline, CDR1 is GTSNPN and CDR2 is SVGIG (reference sequence). The CDR3 sequence is 16 residues long. After removal of 2 bases from V and 8 bases from J, the junction contained 15 bases not matched to a gene. The CDR3 region has the DNA TGTGCCTGGAGTAGAACGGGAGGTTGGAGGAGCGATGAGCAGTTCTTC. The encoded protein is CAWSRTGGWRSDEQFF. The full variable domain, rest sourced from reference TRBV30 and TRBJ2-1, is SQTIHQWPATLVQPVGSPLSLECTVEGTSNPNLYWYRQAAGRGLQLLFYSVGIGQISSEVPQNLSASRPQDRQFILSSKKLLLSDSGFYLCAWSRTGGWRSDEQFFGPGTRLTVL.

The chain couples TRBV5-5 to TRBJ1-1, with D maybe TRBD1 (5 bases). The CDR3 spans 12 residues. Germline CDR1 reads SGHKS; CDR2 reads YYEKEE (reference sequence). V was shortened by 8 bases and J by 1 base, with 9 bases between the two germline ends. The CDR3 sequence: CASSDRNTEAFF. CDR3 DNA: TGTGCCAGTTCCGACAGGAACACTGAAGCTTTCTTT. Supplemented by reference TRBV5-5 and TRBJ1-1, the full variable domain reads DAGVTQSPTHLIKTRGQQVTLRCSPISGHKSVSWYQQVLGQGPQFIFQYYEKEERGRGNFPDRFSARQFPNYSSELNVNALLLGDSALYLCASSDRNTEAFFGQGTRLTVV.

This clone has only a few counts. This rearrangement joins TRBV30 to TRBJ2-1, with D tentatively TRBD2 (5 bases). Germline lookup yields CDR1 GTSNPN and CDR2 SVGIG (reference sequence). There are 11 residues in the CDR3. V gave up 2 bases and J gave up 6 bases, with 5 bases separating them. The CDR3 is CAWSRGNEQFF. The CDR3 nucleotides are TGTGCCTGGAGTCGGGGCAATGAGCAGTTCTTC.

CDR3 sequence reads: CAWTGTYEQYF. CDR3 nucleotides: TGTGCCTGGACAGGGACCTACGAGCAGTACTTC. V usage is TRBV30 and J usage is TRBJ2-7; tentative D call: TRBD1 (5 bases). The CDR3 loop spans 11 amino acids. Between the trimmed V and J ends, which lost 4 bases and 2 bases, there was a span of 6 bases. From germline, CDR1 is GTSNPN and CDR2 SVGIG (reference sequence).

The rearrangement joins TRBV21-1 to TRBJ2-3; the table names TRBD1, a call not compared with the DNA. TRBV21-1 is flagged as a pseudogene. The CDR3 runs 12 residues. The chain's CDR3 is CASNRAQDTQYF. The CDR3 bases are TGTGCCAGCAACAGGGCACAAGATACGCAGTATTTT.

Comments on this clone: Other DNA variants within this sample encode the same CDR3. The CDR3 region is CASSVGGEDTEAFF. The CDR3 coding sequence is TGTGCCAGCAGCGTAGGGGGGGAGGACACTGAAGCTTTCTTT. The chain employs TRBV9 and TRBJ1-1; maybe TRBD1 (5 bases). In germline, CDR1 is SGDLS, CDR2 YYNGEE. CDR3 length equals 14 residues. Trimming removed 0 bases at V and 3 bases at J, with 9 bases between.

This clone has a single count. The rearrangement links TRBV27 to TRBJ2-3, with D possibly TRBD2 on 6 matching bases. Trimming pared 0 bases from V and 2 bases from J, leaving 6 bases between. Looked up from germline, CDR1 is MNHEY and CDR2 is SMNVEV (reference sequence). There are 14 residues in the CDR3. CDR3 sequence reads: CASSLSDYTDTQYF. The CDR3, as DNA: TGTGCCAGCAGTTTATCGGACTACACAGATACGCAGTATTTT.

This clone has a single count. This chain joins TRBV2 and TRBJ1-5; 9 positions match TRBD1. The CDR3 consists of 13 residues. Unmatched junction bases numbered 5, after V lost 10 bases and J lost 4 bases. The germline V gene encodes CDR1 SNHLY and CDR2 FYNNEI. The CDR3 here is CATGQGKNQPQHF. The DNA of the CDR3 is TGTGCCACCGGACAGGGGAAAAATCAGCCCCAGCATTTT. Full variable domain (rest looked up from reference TRBV2 and TRBJ1-5): EPEVTQTPSHQVTQMGQEVILRCVPISNHLYFYWYRQILGQKVEFLVSFYNNEISEKSEIFDDQFSVERPDGSNFTLKIRSTKLEDSAMYFCATGQGKNQPQHFGDGTRLSIL.

The J gene is TRBJ2-1, the V gene TRBV11-3, with 9 positions matching TRBD2. Per the germline V gene, CDR1 is SGHNT and CDR2 is YENEEA. The J segment lost 7 bases and the V segment lost 1 base, leaving 5 bases of the junction unmatched. CDR3 size: 15 residues. The CDR3 is CASSLVAGVENEQFF. The CDR3 nucleotides read TGTGCCAGCAGCTTAGTAGCGGGGGTAGAGAATGAGCAGTTCTTC.